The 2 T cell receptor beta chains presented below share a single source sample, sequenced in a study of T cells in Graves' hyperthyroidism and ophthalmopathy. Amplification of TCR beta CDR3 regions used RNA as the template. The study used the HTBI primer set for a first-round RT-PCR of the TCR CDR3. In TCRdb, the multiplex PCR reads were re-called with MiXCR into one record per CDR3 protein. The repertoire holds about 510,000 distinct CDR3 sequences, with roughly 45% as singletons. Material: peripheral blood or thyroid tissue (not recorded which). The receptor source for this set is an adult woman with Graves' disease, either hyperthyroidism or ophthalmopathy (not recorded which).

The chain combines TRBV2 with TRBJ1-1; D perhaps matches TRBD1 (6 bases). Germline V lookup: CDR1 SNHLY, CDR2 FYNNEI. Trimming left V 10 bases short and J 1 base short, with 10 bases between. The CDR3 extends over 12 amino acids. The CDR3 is CAIKTGNTEAFF. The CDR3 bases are TGTGCCATCAAGACAGGGAACACTGAAGCTTTCTTT.

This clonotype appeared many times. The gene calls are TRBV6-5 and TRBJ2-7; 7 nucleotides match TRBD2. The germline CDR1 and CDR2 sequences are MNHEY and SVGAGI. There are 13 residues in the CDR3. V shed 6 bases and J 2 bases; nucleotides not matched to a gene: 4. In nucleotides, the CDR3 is TGTGCCAGCAGGGCTACTAGCGCCTACGAGCAGTACTTC. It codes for CASRATSAYEQYF.